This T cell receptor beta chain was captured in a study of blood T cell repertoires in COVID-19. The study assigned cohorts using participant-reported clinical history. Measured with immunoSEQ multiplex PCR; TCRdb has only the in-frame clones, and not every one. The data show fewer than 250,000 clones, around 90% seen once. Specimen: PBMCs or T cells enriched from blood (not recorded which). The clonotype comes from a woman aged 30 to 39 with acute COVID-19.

CDR3 region: CASSRGTVDEKLFF. The DNA for the CDR3 is TGTGCCAGCAGCCGCGGGACAGTTGATGAAAAACTGTTTTTT. The rearrangement uses TRBV2 and TRBJ1-4; TRBD1 matches at 7 bases. The CDR3 totals 14 residues. CDR1 and CDR2 from the germline V gene are SNHLY and FYNNEI. Germline trimming cut 6 bases from V and 6 bases from J; bases unmatched to any gene: 7.